Presented here are 26 T cell receptor beta chains from one specimen sequenced in a study of shared clonotypes between healthy human individuals. TCRdb's copy holds only in-frame clones and misses some; the assay was immunoSEQ multiplex PCR. The sample shows 2 million to 2.5 million clones, approximately 94% of them seen only once. Sequenced sample: naive CD4+ T cells sorted from blood. Subset meaning: CD45RA+ positively selected. Every receptor here comes from a man between 18 and 35 years old in good health.

In its sample, this clone was seen a few times. The chain employs TRBV19 and TRBJ1-2; TRBD1 is a possible D gene (5 bases). The CDR3 sequence is 14 residues long. Trimming shortened V by 10 bases and J by 4 bases, and 19 bases separated the two germline ends. CDR1 LNHDA and CDR2 SQIVND come from the germline V gene (reference sequence). CDR3 protein: CATHGEGEFYGYTF. The CDR3 nucleotides read TGTGCCACCCATGGAGAAGGGGAATTCTATGGCTACACCTTC.

V and J are TRBV28 and TRBJ1-1; tentative D call: TRBD1 (6 bases). The V end was cut by 4 bases, the J end by 5 bases, with 20 bases between. Germline CDR1 MDHEN, CDR2 SYDVKM. The length of the CDR3 is 16 residues. In nucleotides, the CDR3 is TGTGCCAGCAGTTACAACAGGGAAGTCGGAAATACTGAAGCTTTCTTT. Translated, it gives CASSYNREVGNTEAFF.

The chain recombines TRBV6-5 with TRBJ2-7; D is tentatively TRBD1 or TRBD2 (5 bases each). The CDR3 length is 15 residues. V lost 2 bases, J lost 1 base, and 12 bases lay in between. CDR1 is MNHEY, CDR2 SVGAGI, per germline. The CDR3 protein is CASSYEYRTSYEQYF. The CDR3 coding sequence is TGTGCCAGCAGTTACGAATACAGGACTTCCTACGAGCAGTACTTC.

V is TRBV9 and J is TRBJ2-3; perhaps D is TRBD1 or TRBD2 (5 bases each). This CDR3 is 15 amino acids long. The V end lost 1 base, the J end lost 4 bases, and 13 bases lay between the germline ends. CDR1 SGDLS and CDR2 YYNGEE come from the germline V gene. This chain's CDR3 is CASSVRDGIADTQYF. The CDR3 DNA follows: TGTGCCAGCAGCGTAAGGGACGGGATCGCAGATACGCAGTATTTT.

J is TRBJ2-4 and V is TRBV5-1; the D gene is possibly TRBD2 (5 bases). Trimming left V 2 bases short and J 6 bases short, with 12 bases between. The CDR3 is 14 residues long. Looked up from germline, CDR1 is SGHRS and CDR2 is YFSETQ. The CDR3, as DNA: TGCGCCAGCAGCTTCGAGGAGGTCAGAAACATTCAGTACTTC. Amino acids: CASSFEEVRNIQYF.

The J gene is TRBJ1-1, the V gene TRBV2; unclear D gene. Germline V lookup: CDR1 SNHLY, CDR2 FYNNEI. The CDR3 consists of 14 residues. V lost 2 bases and J lost 0, with 7 bases in between. The CDR3 DNA sequence: TGTGCCAGCAGTGAACGCCTTCTGAACACTGAAGCTTTCTTT. It is translated as CASSERLLNTEAFF.

This chain joins TRBV29-1 and TRBJ2-7; the match to TRBD2 covers 9 bases. J gave up 3 bases and V 6 bases, and 6 bases lay outside the gene matches. Germline-derived CDR1 and CDR2 are SQVTM and ANQGSEA. The CDR3 spans 13 residues. The DNA for the CDR3 is TGCAGCGTAGCCGGGACTAGCATCTACGAGCAGTACTTC. It encodes CSVAGTSIYEQYF.

V usage is TRBV14 and J usage is TRBJ2-3; D gene ambiguous. Germline CDR1 reads SGHDN; CDR2 reads FVKESK. Between the trimmed V and J ends, which lost 5 bases and 2 bases, there was a span of 17 bases. The CDR3 length is 16 residues. CDR3 DNA: TGTGCCAGCAGCTTAGCCGGCTATACCCACACAGATACGCAGTATTTT. Its protein product is CASSLAGYTHTDTQYF.

The chain employs TRBV5-1 and TRBJ1-5; D is unclear. The CDR3 spans 16 residues. Trimming took off 2 bases at V and 0 bases at J, with 12 bases between the two ends. Germline V gives CDR1 SGHRS, CDR2 YFSETQ. In DNA form, the CDR3 reads TGCGCCAGCAGCTTTCAGGACCAACTTAGCAATCAGCCCCAGCATTTT. As protein: CASSFQDQLSNQPQHF.

The V call is TRBV7-2, the J call TRBJ2-5, with D hard to call. The CDR3 runs to 14 residues. Per germline, CDR1 SGHTA and CDR2 FQGNSA. The V end was cut by 2 bases, the J end by 1 base, with 8 bases between. CDR3 nucleotide sequence: TGTGCCAGCAGCTTAATGACTCTCCAAGAGACCCAGTACTTC. Translated: CASSLMTLQETQYF.

The V gene is TRBV18, the J gene TRBJ2-7; D remains unclear. Germline loops: CDR1 KGHSH, CDR2 LQKENI. Between the trimmed V and J ends, which lost 1 base and 5 bases, there was a span of 6 bases. The CDR3 extends over 12 amino acids. The CDR3 sequence: CASSPLADEQYF. The CDR3 DNA follows: TGTGCCAGCTCACCACTGGCTGACGAGCAGTACTTC.

The V gene is TRBV7-2, the J gene TRBJ1-5; D not resolved. The germline gives CDR1 SGHTA, CDR2 FQGNSA. CDR3 length equals 13 residues. V lost 2 bases and J lost 7, with 9 bases in between. The CDR3 DNA follows: TGTGCCAGCAGCTTAAGTCCAGGCCAGCCCCAGCATTTT. Residues: CASSLSPGQPQHF.

The rearrangement joins TRBV30 to TRBJ1-5; the D is unclear. V dropped 5 bases and J dropped 4 bases, with 15 bases sitting between them. The CDR3 runs to 14 residues. CDR1 and CDR2 from the germline V gene are GTSNPN and SVGIG (reference sequence). The chain's CDR3 is CAWGEPGINQPQHF. CDR3 nucleotide sequence: TGTGCCTGGGGAGAACCAGGAATAAATCAGCCCCAGCATTTT. Drawing the rest from reference TRBV30 and TRBJ1-5, the complete variable domain is SQTIHQWPATLVQPVGSPLSLECTVEGTSNPNLYWYRQAAGRGLQLLFYSVGIGQISSEVPQNLSASRPQDRQFILSSKKLLLSDSGFYLCAWGEPGINQPQHFGDGTRLSIL.

The V gene is TRBV11-2, the J gene TRBJ2-7; D is possibly TRBD1 (6 bases). The CDR3 is made up of 15 amino acids. V was pared by 3 bases and J by 6 bases, with 18 bases between. Germline CDR1 SGHAT, CDR2 FQNNGV. The CDR3 bases are TGTGCCAGCAGCTTTACCGGGACAAGGGTATCCGAGCAGTACTTC. Translation gives CASSFTGTRVSEQYF.

The chain has TRBV28 and TRBJ1-1; 8 nucleotides align to TRBD1. With 6 bases clipped from V and 10 bases from J, the junction kept 13 bases outside the gene matches. The CDR3 runs 14 residues. In germline, CDR1 is MDHEN, CDR2 SYDVKM. The CDR3, as DNA: TGTGCCAGCAGCTCGACAGGGGACAAAAGTAGAGCTTTCTTT. This gives the protein CASSSTGDKSRAFF.

The rearrangement joins TRBV5-1 to TRBJ1-1, with 7 positions matching TRBD1. The CDR3 is 15 residues long. With 4 bases clipped from V and 1 base from J, the junction kept 7 bases outside the gene matches. Germline CDR1 and CDR2: SGHRS and YFSETQ. CDR3 in DNA: TGCGCCAGCAGCGGCTGGACAGGACCGAACACTGAAGCTTTCTTT. It yields the protein CASSGWTGPNTEAFF.

This chain uses TRBV30 with TRBJ1-3, with D unclear. Trimming took off 0 bases at V and 3 bases at J, with 6 bases between the two ends. The germline V gene has CDR1 GTSNPN and CDR2 SVGIG (reference sequence). The CDR3 totals 13 residues. The DNA for the CDR3 is TGTGCCTGGAGTGTTGGTCGTGGAAACACCATATATTTT. Amino acid sequence: CAWSVGRGNTIYF. The full variable domain, with the rest looked up from reference TRBV30 and TRBJ1-3, is SQTIHQWPATLVQPVGSPLSLECTVEGTSNPNLYWYRQAAGRGLQLLFYSVGIGQISSEVPQNLSASRPQDRQFILSSKKLLLSDSGFYLCAWSVGRGNTIYFGEGSWLTVV.

Remarks on this clone: In the same sample, other DNA sequences code for this CDR3. V usage is TRBV27 and J usage is TRBJ2-7, with 10 bases lining up with TRBD2. V lost 8 bases to trimming and J lost 2 bases; unmatched junction nucleotides: 6. The CDR3 runs 14 residues. CDR1 and CDR2 from the germline V gene are MNHEY and SMNVEV (reference sequence). The CDR3 reads CASRRTSGTYEQYF. CDR3 in DNA: TGTGCCAGCCGCCGGACTAGCGGTACCTACGAGCAGTACTTC.

The chain joins TRBV6-5 to TRBJ1-6, with 10 nucleotides matching TRBD1. This CDR3 spans 14 amino acids. Germline values: CDR1 MNHEY, CDR2 SVGAGI. V dropped 7 bases and J dropped 8; count of bases not matched to a gene: 5. Written as DNA, the CDR3 is TGTGCCAGCATGACAGGGGGCGCCCATTCACCCCTCCACTTT. This encodes CASMTGGAHSPLHF.

This chain uses TRBV27 with TRBJ1-1; no definite D call. V gave up 3 bases and J gave up 10 bases, with 12 bases separating them. The CDR3 totals 12 residues. Germline CDR1 reads MNHEY; CDR2 reads SMNVEV (reference sequence). The CDR3 loop reads CASSLEVSGAFF. As DNA, the CDR3 is TGTGCCAGCAGTTTGGAGGTGTCGGGAGCTTTCTTT.

V usage is TRBV5-1 and J usage is TRBJ2-2, with 7 bases that match TRBD1. The CDR3 totals 16 residues. The germline CDR1 and CDR2 sequences are SGHRS and YFSETQ. Unmatched junction bases numbered 10, after V lost 4 bases and J lost 4 bases. CDR3 region: CASSRTTGIGTGELFF. CDR3 DNA: TGCGCCAGCAGCCGGACGACAGGGATCGGCACCGGGGAGCTGTTTTTT. The whole variable domain, remainder taken from reference TRBV5-1 and TRBJ2-2, is KAGVTQTPRYLIKTRGQQVTLSCSPISGHRSVSWYQQTPGQGLQFLFEYFSETQRNKGNFPGRFSGRQFSNSRSEMNVSTLELGDSALYLCASSRTTGIGTGELFFGEGSRLTVL.

This rearrangement joins TRBV2 to TRBJ2-1; 10 bases align to TRBD1. The CDR3 has 13 residues. V lost 6 bases and J lost 9; bases outside the gene matches: 5. The germline CDR1 and CDR2 sequences are SNHLY and FYNNEI. The DNA of the CDR3 is TGTGCCAGCAGCGGGACAGGGGCAGGTGAGCAGTTCTTC. Protein sequence: CASSGTGAGEQFF.

This clone was observed a single time. J is TRBJ2-4 and V is TRBV4-1; tentatively, D is TRBD1 (8 bases). Germline V gene sequence: CDR1 MGHRA, CDR2 YSYEKL. The CDR3 extends over 17 amino acids. Trimming left V 4 bases short and J 4 bases short, with 20 bases between. This CDR3 is CASSLSPTGGVKNIQYF. CDR3 in DNA: TGCGCCAGCAGCCTAAGTCCCACAGGGGGGGTGAAAAACATTCAGTACTTC.

In this sample, this clone turned up once. The chain links TRBV6-1 to TRBJ2-7; 7 bases agree with TRBD1. Losses at the gene ends were 7 bases for V and 4 bases for J; bases not matched to a gene: 10. CDR3 length: 14 residues. Germline V gene sequence: CDR1 MNHNS, CDR2 SASEGT. CDR3 sequence: CASTQVQGPYEQYF. In nucleotides, the CDR3 is TGTGCCAGCACCCAGGTACAGGGGCCTTACGAGCAGTACTTC.

The V gene is TRBV4-2, the J gene TRBJ1-1; a possible D gene is TRBD1 (5 bases). Germline V CDR1 and CDR2: LGHNA, YNFKEQ. The V end was cut by 2 bases, the J end by 4 bases, with 14 bases between. The CDR3 runs 15 residues. The CDR3 DNA is TGTGCCAGCAGCCAACCCTCTGGGGGATCCACTGAAGCTTTCTTT. This encodes CASSQPSGGSTEAFF.

About this clone: Other DNA sequences from this sample encode an identical CDR3 as well. The chain links TRBV6-6 to TRBJ2-7; TRBD1 or TRBD2 may be the D gene (5 bases each). The germline V gene has CDR1 MNHNY and CDR2 SVGAGI (reference sequence). The length of the CDR3 is 13 residues. With 0 bases removed from V and 4 bases from J, the gap between germline ends came to 7 bases. The DNA for the CDR3 is TGTGCCAGCAGTTACTCGTGGGGGTACGAGCAGTACTTC. Amino acid sequence: CASSYSWGYEQYF.